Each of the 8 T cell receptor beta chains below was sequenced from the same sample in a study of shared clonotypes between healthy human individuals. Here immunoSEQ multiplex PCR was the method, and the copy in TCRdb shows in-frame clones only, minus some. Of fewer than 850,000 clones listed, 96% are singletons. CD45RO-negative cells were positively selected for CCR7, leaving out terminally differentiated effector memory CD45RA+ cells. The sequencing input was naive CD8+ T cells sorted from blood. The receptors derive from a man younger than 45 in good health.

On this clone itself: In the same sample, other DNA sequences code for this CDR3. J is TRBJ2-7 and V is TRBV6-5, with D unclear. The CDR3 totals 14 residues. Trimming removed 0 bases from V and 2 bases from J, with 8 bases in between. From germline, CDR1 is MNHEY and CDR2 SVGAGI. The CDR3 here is CASSYSGSTYEQYF. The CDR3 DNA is TGTGCCAGCAGTTACTCGGGCAGCACCTACGAGCAGTACTTC.

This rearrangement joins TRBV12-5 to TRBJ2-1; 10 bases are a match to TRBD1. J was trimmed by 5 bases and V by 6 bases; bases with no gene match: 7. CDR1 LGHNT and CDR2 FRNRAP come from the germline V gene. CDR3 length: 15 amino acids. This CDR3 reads CASGLSGTGDNEQFF. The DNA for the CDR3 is TGTGCTAGTGGACTTAGCGGGACAGGGGACAATGAGCAGTTCTTC.

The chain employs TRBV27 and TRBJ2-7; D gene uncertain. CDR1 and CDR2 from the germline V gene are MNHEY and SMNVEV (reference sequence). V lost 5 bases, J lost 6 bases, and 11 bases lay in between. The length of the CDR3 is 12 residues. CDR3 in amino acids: CASSRPPSEQYF. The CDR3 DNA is TGTGCCAGCAGTCGCCCCCCGAGCGAGCAGTACTTC.

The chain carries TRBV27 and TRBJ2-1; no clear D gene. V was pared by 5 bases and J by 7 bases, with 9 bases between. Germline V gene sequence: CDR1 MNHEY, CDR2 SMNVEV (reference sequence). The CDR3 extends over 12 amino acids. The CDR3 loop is CASSVTRNEQFF. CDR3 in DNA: TGTGCCAGCAGTGTGACGCGGAATGAGCAGTTCTTC.

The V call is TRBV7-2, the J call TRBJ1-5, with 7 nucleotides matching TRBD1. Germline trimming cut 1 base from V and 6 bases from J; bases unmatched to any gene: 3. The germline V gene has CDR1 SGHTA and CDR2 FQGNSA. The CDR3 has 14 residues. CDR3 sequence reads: CASSLGAGGQPQHF. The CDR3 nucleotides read TGTGCCAGCAGCTTAGGCGCAGGGGGTCAGCCCCAGCATTTT.

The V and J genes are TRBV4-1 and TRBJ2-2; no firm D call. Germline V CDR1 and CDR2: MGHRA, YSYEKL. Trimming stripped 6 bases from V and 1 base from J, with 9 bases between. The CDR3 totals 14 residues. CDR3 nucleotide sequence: TGCGCCAGCAGTTGGGGAAGGAACACCGGGGAGCTGTTTTTT. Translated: CASSWGRNTGELFF.

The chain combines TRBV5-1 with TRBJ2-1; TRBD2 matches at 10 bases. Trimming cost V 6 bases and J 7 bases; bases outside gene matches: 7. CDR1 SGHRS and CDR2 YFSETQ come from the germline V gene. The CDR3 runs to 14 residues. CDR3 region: CASTASGSWNEQFF. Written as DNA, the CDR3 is TGCGCCAGCACGGCTAGCGGGAGTTGGAATGAGCAGTTCTTC.

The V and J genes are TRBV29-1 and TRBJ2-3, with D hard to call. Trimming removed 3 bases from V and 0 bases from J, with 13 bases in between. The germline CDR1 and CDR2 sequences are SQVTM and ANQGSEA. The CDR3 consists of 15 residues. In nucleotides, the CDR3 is TGCAGCGTTGAGCTTCGGACCACCAGCACAGATACGCAGTATTTT. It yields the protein CSVELRTTSTDTQYF.